These T cell receptor beta chains were read from a single sample in a study of blood T cell repertoires in COVID-19. The protocol was immunoSEQ multiplex PCR, while the TCRdb copy is restricted to in-frame clones and leaves out a portion. The data show about 150,000 clones, approximately 88% seen once. The sample was PBMCs or T cells enriched from blood (not recorded which). Source of these receptors: a man between 65 and 85 years old who had been exposed to COVID-19. The CDR3 runs from the conserved cysteine through the conserved F or W. A D gene is named only where the DNA matches it firmly. Not all rows give a size; the values are once, few, many and, for expanded clones, a class.

cdr3_aa: CASSLTGGVYEQYF; cdr3_nt: TGTGCCAGCAGTCTAACAGGGGGAGTATACGAGCAGTACTTC; d_call: TRBD1; clone_size: NA; j_call: TRBJ2-7; v_call: TRBV27
cdr3_aa: CASSLGIGYGGTGELFF; cdr3_nt: TGTGCCAGCAGCTTAGGAATCGGCTACGGAGGCACCGGGGAGCTGTTTTTT; d_call: NA; clone_size: NA; j_call: TRBJ2-2; v_call: TRBV11-3
cdr3_aa: CASSPNQGQGKSPPHF; cdr3_nt: TGTGCCAGCAGCCCTAACCAAGGACAGGGGAAATCACCCCCCCACTTT; d_call: TRBD1; clone_size: few; j_call: TRBJ1-6; v_call: TRBV9
cdr3_aa: CASSQDIDRRNSNQPQHF; cdr3_nt: TGCGCCAGCAGCCAAGATATCGACAGGCGAAATAGCAATCAGCCCCAGCATTTT; d_call: NA; clone_size: NA; j_call: TRBJ1-5; v_call: TRBV4-1
cdr3_aa: CASSPDRGNTEAFF; cdr3_nt: TGTGCCAGCAGTCCGGACAGGGGAAACACTGAAGCTTTCTTT; d_call: TRBD1; clone_size: NA; j_call: TRBJ1-1; v_call: TRBV6-4
cdr3_aa: CASSKQGMDLQYF; cdr3_nt: TGTGCCAGCAGTAAACAGGGCATGGATCTTCAGTACTTC; d_call: NA; clone_size: NA; j_call: TRBJ2-4; v_call: TRBV28
cdr3_aa: CASSSVGSGTGVGQYF; cdr3_nt: TGTGCCAGCAGCTCCGTAGGTAGCGGGACTGGGGTGGGGCAGTACTTC; d_call: TRBD2; clone_size: NA; j_call: TRBJ2-7; v_call: TRBV5-5
cdr3_aa: CASSNPGGYSPLHF; cdr3_nt: TGTGCCAGTAGTAATCCAGGGGGCTATTCACCCCTCCACTTT; d_call: TRBD1; clone_size: NA; j_call: TRBJ1-6; v_call: TRBV19
cdr3_aa: CASTSRRLAVTDTQYF; cdr3_nt: TGTGCCAGCACCTCTAGGAGACTAGCGGTCACAGATACGCAGTATTTT; d_call: TRBD2; clone_size: few; j_call: TRBJ2-3; v_call: TRBV5-6
cdr3_aa: CASSPNTGVNTEAFF; cdr3_nt: TGTGCCAGCAGCCCAAACACAGGGGTGAACACTGAAGCTTTCTTT; d_call: TRBD1; clone_size: NA; j_call: TRBJ1-1; v_call: TRBV7-9
cdr3_aa: CASRALHTDTQYF; cdr3_nt: TGTGCCAGCAGGGCTCTCCACACAGATACGCAGTATTTT; d_call: NA; clone_size: NA; j_call: TRBJ2-3; v_call: TRBV6-5